The 13 T cell receptor beta chains reported below all come from one sample, sequenced in a study of identical twins. TCRdb independently ran MiXCR on the 5' RACE reads; one entry per CDR3 protein. The sample lists 750,000 to 950,000 distinct CDR3 sequences; around 12% were seen once. A further study also used this sample, focusing on yellow fever vaccine responses in identical twins.

The sequenced sample was PBMCs. Receptor source: a woman younger than 35 in good health.

This chain connects TRBV5-1 to TRBJ2-7; TRBD2 aligns across 15 bases. Germline CDR1 is SGHRS and CDR2 is YFSETQ. CDR3 length equals 19 residues. V lost 4 bases and J lost 5; bases outside the gene matches: 16. The CDR3 protein is CASSTTLPGLAGGKNEQYF. In DNA, the CDR3 is TGCGCCAGCAGCACGACCCTACCGGGACTAGCGGGAGGAAAAAACGAGCAGTACTTC.

This clonotype has a count of ten or more. This chain links TRBV7-9 with TRBJ2-1, with D possibly being TRBD2 (6 bases). Per the germline V gene, CDR1 is SEHNR and CDR2 is FQNEAQ (reference sequence). V gave up 3 bases and J gave up 6 bases, with 12 bases separating them. This CDR3 has 14 residues. As DNA, the CDR3 is TGTGCCAGCAGCTTGGCGTGGGGACTCAATGAGCAGTTCTTC. It codes for CASSLAWGLNEQFF.

Ten or more counts support this clonotype. The chain couples TRBV5-6 to TRBJ2-1; D is unclear. Germline V CDR1 and CDR2: SGHDT, YYEEEE. CDR3 length equals 14 residues. V lost 6 bases and J lost 4, with 14 bases in between. CDR3 protein: CASTNILPYNEQFF. In DNA form, the CDR3 reads TGTGCCAGCACCAATATCCTACCTTACAATGAGCAGTTCTTC.

This clonotype was picked up a small number of times. V gene TRBV20-1 combines with J gene TRBJ2-1; possible D gene TRBD2, 6 bases. CDR1 DFQATT and CDR2 SNEGSKA come from the germline V gene (reference sequence). This CDR3 region has 13 residues. V lost 3 bases and J 5 bases, leaving 11 bases between the germline ends. Here the CDR3 DNA reads TGCAGTGCTAGCTCTAGCGAGAACAATGAGCAGTTCTTC. Amino acids: CSASSSENNEQFF.

A few counts support this clonotype. CDR3 sequence: CSAPLYGLGMRTEAFF. The CDR3 DNA reads TGCAGTGCTCCTCTCTACGGTCTGGGGATGAGAACTGAAGCTTTCTTT. The rearrangement links TRBV20-1 to TRBJ1-1; D is unresolved. Trimming stripped 5 bases from V and 5 bases from J, with 24 bases between. CDR1 and CDR2 (germline): DFQATT, SNEGSKA (reference sequence). CDR3 length equals 16 residues.

The CDR3 here is CASSESGPVTDTQYF. Written as DNA, the CDR3 is TGTGCCAGCAGTGAATCGGGGCCCGTCACAGATACGCAGTATTTT. This chain links TRBV25-1 with TRBJ2-3, with D possibly called TRBD1 or TRBD2 (5 bases each). The CDR3 runs to 15 residues. CDR1 is MGHDK, CDR2 SYGVNS, per germline. The V end lost 1 base, the J end lost 2 bases, and 10 bases lay between the germline ends. Drawing the rest from reference TRBV25-1 and TRBJ2-3, the complete variable domain is EADIYQTPRYLVIGTGKKITLECSQTMGHDKMYWYQQDPGMELHLIHYSYGVNSTEKGDLSSESTVSRIRTEHFPLTLESARPSHTSQYLCASSESGPVTDTQYFGPGTRLTVL.

This clonotype was detected many times. V is TRBV5-6 and J is TRBJ2-5, with 7 bases identical to TRBD2. There are 13 residues in the CDR3. CDR1 and CDR2 from the germline V gene are SGHDT and YYEEEE. The V and J ends lost 2 bases and 3 bases, in that order; junction bases with no gene match: 1. CDR3 in DNA: TGTGCCAGCAGCTTTGGGAGGGAAGAGACCCAGTACTTC. Amino acid sequence: CASSFGREETQYF.

In this sample, this clonotype turned up a few times. The chain uses TRBV5-1 and TRBJ2-2; D not certain. Germline V gives CDR1 SGHRS, CDR2 YFSETQ. Trimming pared 4 bases from V and 4 bases from J, leaving 14 bases between. The CDR3 runs to 15 residues. DNA for the CDR3: TGCGCCAGCAGCCCAATGACGACGGGCACCGGGGAGCTGTTTTTT. Translated: CASSPMTTGTGELFF.

This clonotype was picked up a small number of times. This chain connects TRBV4-1 to TRBJ2-5; 14 bases are shared with TRBD2. CDR3 length: 16 residues. Trimming at V came to 3 bases and at J to 5 bases, leaving 5 bases not matched to a gene. Germline assignment: CDR1 MGHRA and CDR2 YSYEKL. The CDR3 loop is CASSQLGLAGAETQYF. The CDR3 nucleotides read TGCGCCAGCAGCCAGCTGGGACTAGCGGGAGCTGAGACCCAGTACTTC.

The chain carries TRBV5-1 and TRBJ2-2, with TRBD2 matching 12 bases. V dropped 0 bases and J dropped 4; count of bases not matched to a gene: 7. The germline gives CDR1 SGHRS, CDR2 YFSETQ. The CDR3 sequence is 18 residues long. DNA of the CDR3: TGCGCCAGCAGCTTGGGAACACTAGCGGGAGGTCGCACCGGGGAGCTGTTTTTT. Protein product: CASSLGTLAGGRTGELFF.

This clonotype has only a few counts. V and J are TRBV19 and TRBJ1-6, with unresolved D. CDR1 is LNHDA, CDR2 SQIVND, per germline (reference sequence). V was clipped by 6 bases and J by 2 bases, with 17 bases between them. The CDR3 runs 17 residues. As DNA, the CDR3 is TGTGCCAGTAGCCCGAGCGGGCAAGGCGCCTATAATTCACCCCTCCACTTT. Its translation is CASSPSGQGAYNSPLHF. Combining the CDR3 with reference TRBV19 and TRBJ1-6 gives the whole variable domain DGGITQSPKYLFRKEGQNVTLSCEQNLNHDAMYWYRQDPGQGLRLIYYSQIVNDFQKGDIAEGYSVSREKKESFPLTVTSAQKNPTAFYLCASSPSGQGAYNSPLHFGNGTRLTVT.

The chain recombines TRBV3-1 with TRBJ2-3; 10 bases are a match to TRBD2. The CDR3 runs 20 residues. Germline CDR1 is LGHDT and CDR2 is YNNKEL (reference sequence). After removal of 4 bases from V and 1 base from J, the junction contained 17 bases not matched to a gene. The CDR3 DNA reads as TGTGCCAGCAGCCCCCGAGGCCTAGCGGGGGTCCACGATGGCACAGATACGCAGTATTTT. Its protein is CASSPRGLAGVHDGTDTQYF.

This clonotype was found many times. V and J are TRBV28 and TRBJ1-1; no firm D call. The CDR3 contains 14 residues. CDR1 and CDR2 from the germline V gene are MDHEN and SYDVKM. V was shortened by 6 bases and J by 1 base, with 12 bases between the two germline ends. The CDR3 loop is CASSEHLRNTEAFF. The CDR3 nucleotides are TGTGCCAGCAGCGAACACCTTAGGAACACTGAAGCTTTCTTT.